Shown below are 3 T cell receptor beta chains from a single sample sequenced in a study of cytomegalovirus exposure and HLA in healthy donors (dated by TCRdb to about 2017). The method behind the library was the immunoSEQ multiplex PCR assay. A mixture of 60 forward primers for TCR Vbeta segments and 13 reverse primers for TCR Jbeta segments was used in the multiplex PCR. TCRdb re-hosts the immuneACCESS table, in-frame sequences only. Its copies lack some clones; in the studies checked, an unresolved V gene accounts for under half of them, and the cause for the rest is not known. A total of fewer than 120,000 clones appear in this sample, around 76% of them only once. Of the sample, 13% falls within the top ten clones. Sequencing was done on a sample of PBMCs. The origin of the receptors is a man younger than 45 in good health and CMV-seropositive.

J is TRBJ2-5 and V is TRBV10-2; 8 bases map to TRBD1. Germline V gene lookup returns CDR1 WSHSY and CDR2 SAAADI. The trim removed 6 bases at V and 1 base at J, leaving 7 bases unmatched. The CDR3 has 15 amino acids. The CDR3 protein is CASSPRQGFQETQYF. CDR3 coding DNA: TGCGCCAGCAGCCCCAGACAGGGGTTCCAAGAGACCCAGTACTTC.

The CDR3 protein is CASSPGLSPLHF. The DNA of the CDR3 is TGTGCCAGCAGCCCCGGACTCTCACCCCTCCACTTT. The chain uses TRBV6-1 and TRBJ1-6; D uncertain. From germline, CDR1 is MNHNS and CDR2 SASEGT. The CDR3 length is 12 residues. V lost 6 bases, J lost 10 bases, and 10 bases lay in between.

This clone occurred a few times. The rearrangement joins TRBV28 to TRBJ2-5, with 9 bases matching TRBD1. The J segment lost 5 bases and the V segment lost 3 bases, leaving 10 bases of the junction unmatched. CDR3 length: 16 amino acids. Germline V CDR1 and CDR2: MDHEN, SYDVKM. The CDR3 here is CASSFWDRVRGETQYF. For the CDR3, the DNA is TGTGCCAGCAGTTTTTGGGACAGGGTGAGGGGGGAGACCCAGTACTTC. Supplemented by reference TRBV28 and TRBJ2-5, the full variable domain reads DVKVTQSSRYLVKRTGEKVFLECVQDMDHENMFWYRQDPGLGLRLIYFSYDVKMKEKGDIPEGYSVSREKKERFSLILESASTNQTSMYLCASSFWDRVRGETQYFGPGTRLLVL.